A selection of T cell receptor beta chains follows, all from one sample in a study of cytomegalovirus exposure and HLA in healthy donors. This table comes from immunoSEQ multiplex PCR, and its TCRdb copy is limited to in-frame clones, with some not included. The sample includes fewer than 100,000 clones, approximately 72% of them seen just once. Material: PBMCs. These receptors were taken from a woman aged 40 to 50 in good health and CMV-seropositive. CDR3s include the opening cysteine and the closing phenylalanine or tryptophan. A D gene is named only where the DNA matches it firmly. Where a row states a size, it is once, few, many or the class of an expanded clone; other rows omit it.

NA	TRBV7-6	NA	TRBJ1-2	CASSLEGGLGYTF	TGTGCCAGCAGCTTAGAGGGAGGGCTGGGCTACACCTTC
NA	TRBV18	TRBD1	TRBJ1-4	CASSPRGTGPQTDEKLFF	TGTGCCAGCTCACCACGGGGGACAGGGCCGCAGACTGATGAAAAACTGTTTTTT
NA	TRBV29-1	NA	TRBJ2-5	CSVVGQAGLETQYF	TGCAGCGTTGTCGGACAGGCGGGATTGGAGACCCAGTACTTC
NA	TRBV6-1	TRBD1	TRBJ2-5	CASSEWTGTGEETQYF	TGTGCCAGCAGTGAATGGACAGGGACGGGCGAAGAGACCCAGTACTTC
NA	TRBV7-9	TRBD1	TRBJ1-5	CASSWDRGQPQHF	TGTGCCAGCAGCTGGGACAGGGGGCAGCCCCAGCATTTT
NA	TRBV10-3	TRBD1	TRBJ2-7	CATGTGRYEQYF	TGTGCCACCGGGACAGGACGCTACGAGCAGTACTTC
once	TRBV19	TRBD1	TRBJ2-3	CASLGQGRSDTQYF	TGTGCCAGCTTGGGACAGGGGAGGTCAGATACGCAGTATTTT
once	TRBV19	NA	TRBJ1-5	CASSITDSGLQPQHF	TGTGCCAGTAGTATAACGGACAGTGGTCTTCAGCCCCAGCATTTT
few	TRBV4-2	NA	TRBJ2-2	CASSQEGTPRKTGELFF	TGTGCCAGCAGCCAAGAGGGCACCCCCCGAAAAACCGGGGAGCTGTTTTTT
NA	TRBV7-9	NA	TRBJ1-1	CASRPTTGMANTEAFF	TGTGCCAGCAGACCGACCACAGGGATGGCGAACACTGAAGCTTTCTTT
NA	TRBV7-9	NA	TRBJ1-2	CASRWEGSDGYTF	TGTGCCTCCCGGTGGGAGGGCAGCGATGGCTACACCTTC
NA	TRBV6-1	NA	TRBJ2-1	CASSEWGYSYNEQFF	TGTGCCAGCAGTGAGTGGGGCTATTCCTACAATGAGCAGTTCTTC
few	TRBV9	TRBD2	TRBJ2-3	CASSTGRATDTQYF	TGTGCCAGCTCCACGGGGAGGGCAACAGATACGCAGTATTTT
NA	TRBV7-8	NA	TRBJ1-2	CASSQTGLGVYGYTF	TGTGCCAGCAGCCAAACAGGGTTGGGGGTCTATGGCTACACCTTC